The rows below give T cell receptor beta chains drawn from one sample of a study. TCRdb redid the calling of the 5' RACE reads with MiXCR, one entry per CDR3 protein. This table has approximately 60,000 distinct CDR3 sequences, around 26% appearing once. The sample was tumor-infiltrating memory CD4+ T cells sorted from the breast tumor. These receptor sequences come from a female donor with breast cancer. Each CDR3 is given with its conserved first and last residue. The order of the fields is J gene, D gene, clone size, V gene, CDR3 protein, CDR3 DNA. The D gene is left open where the match is weak. Some rows mark clone size as missing; the rest say once, few, many or name a class of expanded clone.

j_gene: TRBJ1-1
d_gene: .
abundance: .
v_gene: TRBV5-1
CDR3aa: CASSLSSGENTEAFF
CDR3nt: TGCGCCAGCAGCTTGTCATCCGGGGAGAACACTGAAGCTTTCTTT

j_gene: TRBJ2-4
d_gene: .
abundance: once
v_gene: TRBV4-1
CDR3aa: CARSHQGVQNIQYF
CDR3nt: TGCGCCAGGAGCCACCAGGGTGTCCAAAACATTCAGTACTTC

j_gene: TRBJ2-5
d_gene: .
abundance: few
v_gene: TRBV7-2
CDR3aa: CASTRQQETQYF
CDR3nt: TGTGCCAGCACCCGACAGCAAGAGACCCAGTACTTC

j_gene: TRBJ1-5
d_gene: .
abundance: few
v_gene: TRBV6-2/TRBV6-3
CDR3aa: CASSYSTDVVQRYQPQHF
CDR3nt: TGTGCCAGCAGTTACTCGACTGACGTGGTACAGCGATATCAGCCCCAGCATTTT

j_gene: TRBJ1-2
d_gene: .
abundance: few
v_gene: TRBV6-6
CDR3aa: CASSPTGLEGYTF
CDR3nt: TGTGCCAGCAGTCCTACAGGGCTCGAGGGCTACACCTTC

j_gene: TRBJ1-2
d_gene: .
abundance: few
v_gene: TRBV25-1
CDR3aa: CASTGQGYGYTF
CDR3nt: TGTGCCAGCACAGGTCAGGGCTATGGCTACACCTTC

j_gene: TRBJ2-3
d_gene: TRBD2
abundance: .
v_gene: TRBV5-1
CDR3aa: CASSPGLAADTQYF
CDR3nt: TGCGCCAGCAGTCCAGGACTAGCGGCAGATACGCAGTATTTT

j_gene: TRBJ2-7
d_gene: .
abundance: .
v_gene: TRBV5-1
CDR3aa: CASSLGTDHYEQYF
CDR3nt: TGCGCCAGCAGCTTGGGCACGGATCACTACGAGCAGTACTTC

j_gene: TRBJ2-1
d_gene: .
abundance: .
v_gene: TRBV29-1
CDR3aa: CSVEGARTTRTNNEQFF
CDR3nt: TGCAGCGTTGAAGGGGCCAGGACTACCCGAACCAACAATGAGCAGTTCTTC

j_gene: TRBJ2-5
d_gene: .
abundance: .
v_gene: TRBV7-2
CDR3aa: CASSLSGLPEETQYF
CDR3nt: TGTGCCAGCAGCTTATCTGGACTACCGGAAGAGACCCAGTACTTC

j_gene: TRBJ1-2
d_gene: .
abundance: few
v_gene: TRBV28
CDR3aa: CASSFSGGIDYGYTF
CDR3nt: TGTGCCAGCAGTTTTTCTGGAGGGATTGACTATGGCTACACCTTC

j_gene: TRBJ1-2
d_gene: .
abundance: .
v_gene: TRBV5-1
CDR3aa: CASSSRGERYGYTF
CDR3nt: TGCGCCAGCAGCTCCCGAGGCGAGAGATATGGCTACACCTTC

j_gene: TRBJ2-2
d_gene: .
abundance: .
v_gene: TRBV7-3
CDR3aa: CASRGQGPTGELFF
CDR3nt: TGTGCCAGCAGGGGGCAAGGCCCCACCGGGGAGCTGTTTTTT

j_gene: TRBJ1-5
d_gene: .
abundance: .
v_gene: TRBV5-1
CDR3aa: CASSRTLDQPQHF
CDR3nt: TGTGCCAGCAGCCGGACCTTAGATCAGCCCCAGCATTTT

j_gene: TRBJ1-2
d_gene: .
abundance: few
v_gene: TRBV9
CDR3aa: CASSVAGGLDGYTF
CDR3nt: TGTGCCAGCAGCGTAGCGGGGGGCTTAGATGGCTACACCTTC

j_gene: TRBJ2-1
d_gene: .
abundance: medium-sized
v_gene: TRBV20-1
CDR3aa: CSAAQTYNEQFF
CDR3nt: TGCAGTGCCGCGCAGACCTACAATGAGCAGTTCTTC

j_gene: TRBJ2-3
d_gene: .
abundance: few
v_gene: TRBV20-1
CDR3aa: CSATPRGSTDTQYF
CDR3nt: TGCAGTGCGACCCCCCGGGGCAGCACAGATACGCAGTATTTT

j_gene: TRBJ2-5
d_gene: TRBD1
abundance: .
v_gene: TRBV9
CDR3aa: CASSVGLLWGTGQETQYF
CDR3nt: TGTGCCAGCAGCGTAGGCCTCTTATGGGGGACAGGGCAAGAGACCCAGTACTTC

j_gene: TRBJ2-2
d_gene: .
abundance: .
v_gene: TRBV9
CDR3aa: CASSVAPLLISGELFF
CDR3nt: TGTGCCAGCAGCGTAGCCCCCCTACTAATCTCTGGGGAGCTGTTTTTT

j_gene: TRBJ1-2
d_gene: TRBD1
abundance: many
v_gene: TRBV11-3
CDR3aa: CASSPGTANGYTF
CDR3nt: TGTGCCAGCAGCCCCGGGACAGCAAACGGCTACACCTTC

j_gene: TRBJ1-2
d_gene: .
abundance: few
v_gene: TRBV6-5
CDR3aa: CASSYSSRDGYTF
CDR3nt: TGTGCCAGCAGTTACTCGTCCAGGGATGGCTACACCTTC

j_gene: TRBJ1-6
d_gene: .
abundance: .
v_gene: TRBV12-3/TRBV12-4
CDR3aa: CASSADSYSSPLHF
CDR3nt: TGTGCCAGCAGTGCGGATAGCTATAGTTCACCCCTCCACTTT

j_gene: TRBJ2-3
d_gene: .
abundance: .
v_gene: TRBV24-1
CDR3aa: CATSDSAGGTDTQYF
CDR3nt: TGTGCCACCAGTGACTCCGCCGGGGGCACAGATACGCAGTATTTT